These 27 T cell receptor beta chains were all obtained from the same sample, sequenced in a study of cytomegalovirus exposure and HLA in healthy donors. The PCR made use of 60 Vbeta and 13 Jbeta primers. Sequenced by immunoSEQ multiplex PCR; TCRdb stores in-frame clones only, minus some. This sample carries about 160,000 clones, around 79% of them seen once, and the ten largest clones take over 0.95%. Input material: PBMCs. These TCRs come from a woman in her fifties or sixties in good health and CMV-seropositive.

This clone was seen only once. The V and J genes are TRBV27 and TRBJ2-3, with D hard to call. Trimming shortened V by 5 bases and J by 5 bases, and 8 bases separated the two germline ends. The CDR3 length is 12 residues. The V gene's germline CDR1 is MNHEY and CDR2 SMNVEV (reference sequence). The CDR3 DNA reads TGTGCCAGCAGTGAGAGGTTAGATACGCAGTATTTT. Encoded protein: CASSERLDTQYF.

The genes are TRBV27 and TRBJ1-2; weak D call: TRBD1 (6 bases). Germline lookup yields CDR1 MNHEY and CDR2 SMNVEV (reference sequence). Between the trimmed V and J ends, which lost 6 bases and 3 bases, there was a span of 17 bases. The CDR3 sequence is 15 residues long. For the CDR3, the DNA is TGTGCCAGCAGCAGGGCGGGGGGGGCTGACTATGGCTACACCTTC. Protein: CASSRAGGADYGYTF.

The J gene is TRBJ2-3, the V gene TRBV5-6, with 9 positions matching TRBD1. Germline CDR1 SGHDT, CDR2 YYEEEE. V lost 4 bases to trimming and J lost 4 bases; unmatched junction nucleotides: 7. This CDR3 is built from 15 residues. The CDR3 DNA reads TGTGCCAGCAGCCCCGGACAGGGGAGGGCAGATACGCAGTATTTT. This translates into CASSPGQGRADTQYF.

CDR3 in amino acids: CASSVAPSPGEKLFF. In DNA, the CDR3 is TGTGCCAGCAGCGTAGCCCCCTCCCCGGGTGAAAAACTGTTTTTT. The chain combines TRBV9 with TRBJ1-4; no clear D. The CDR3 covers 15 residues. V lost 0 bases, J lost 7 bases, and 13 bases lay in between. From germline, CDR1 is SGDLS and CDR2 YYNGEE.

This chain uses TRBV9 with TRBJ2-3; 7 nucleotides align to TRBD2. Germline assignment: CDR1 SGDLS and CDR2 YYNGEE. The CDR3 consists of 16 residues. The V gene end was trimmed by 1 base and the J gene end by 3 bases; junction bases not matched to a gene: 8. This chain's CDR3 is CASSVTPVGGTDTQYF. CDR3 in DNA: TGTGCCAGCAGCGTAACCCCCGTGGGGGGGACAGATACGCAGTATTTT.

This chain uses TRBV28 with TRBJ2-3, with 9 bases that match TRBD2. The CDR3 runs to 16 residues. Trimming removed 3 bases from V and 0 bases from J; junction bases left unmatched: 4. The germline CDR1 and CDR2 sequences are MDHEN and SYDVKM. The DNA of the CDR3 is TGTGCCAGCAGTTTGGTCCTAGCGGGGAGCACAGATACGCAGTATTTT. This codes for CASSLVLAGSTDTQYF.

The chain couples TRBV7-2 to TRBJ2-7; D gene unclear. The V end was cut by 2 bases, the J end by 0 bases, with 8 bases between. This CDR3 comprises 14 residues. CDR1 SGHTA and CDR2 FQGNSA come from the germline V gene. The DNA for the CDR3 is TGTGCCAGCAGCTTATTGTACAGCTCCTACGAGCAGTACTTC. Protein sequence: CASSLLYSSYEQYF.

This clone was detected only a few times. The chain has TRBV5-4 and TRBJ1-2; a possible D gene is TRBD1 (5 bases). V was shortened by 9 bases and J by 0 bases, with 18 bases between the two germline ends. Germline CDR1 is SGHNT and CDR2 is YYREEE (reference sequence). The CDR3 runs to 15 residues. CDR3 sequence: CATTSGGKPNYGYTF. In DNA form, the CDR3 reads TGTGCCACCACCAGCGGGGGAAAACCTAACTATGGCTACACCTTC.

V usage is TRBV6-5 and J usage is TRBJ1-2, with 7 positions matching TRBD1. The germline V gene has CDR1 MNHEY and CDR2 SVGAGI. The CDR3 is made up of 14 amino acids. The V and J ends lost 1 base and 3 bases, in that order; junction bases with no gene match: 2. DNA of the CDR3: TGTGCCAGCAGTTACTTCGGGACAGACTATGGCTACACCTTC. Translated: CASSYFGTDYGYTF.

The CDR3 nucleotides read TGTGCCAGCTCACCCCAGGGTGCCTATGGCTACACCTTC. This codes for CASSPQGAYGYTF. The chain carries TRBV18 and TRBJ1-2, with D perhaps TRBD1 (5 bases). Between the trimmed V and J ends, which lost 3 bases and 4 bases, there was a span of 9 bases. CDR1 is KGHSH and CDR2 is LQKENI in the germline V gene. The CDR3 sequence is 13 residues long.

The CDR3 sequence is CASSLGFRLAGDHNEQFF. The CDR3, as DNA: TGTGCCAGCAGCTTAGGGTTTAGGCTAGCGGGAGACCACAATGAGCAGTTCTTC. The chain joins TRBV7-9 to TRBJ2-1, with 10 bases that match TRBD2. This CDR3 comprises 18 residues. The V gene end was trimmed by 1 base and the J gene end by 5 bases; junction bases not matched to a gene: 11. Per the germline V gene, CDR1 is SEHNR and CDR2 is FQNEAQ (reference sequence).

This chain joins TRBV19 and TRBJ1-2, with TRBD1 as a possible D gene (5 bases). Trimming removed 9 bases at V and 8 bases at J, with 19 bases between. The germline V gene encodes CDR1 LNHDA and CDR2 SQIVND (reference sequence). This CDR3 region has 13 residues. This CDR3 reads CASQKTDASGYTF. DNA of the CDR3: TGTGCCAGCCAGAAGACAGACGCCTCCGGCTACACCTTC.

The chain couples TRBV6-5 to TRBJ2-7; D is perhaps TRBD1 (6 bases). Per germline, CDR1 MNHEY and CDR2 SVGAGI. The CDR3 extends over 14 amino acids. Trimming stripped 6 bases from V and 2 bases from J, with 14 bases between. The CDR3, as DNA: TGTGCCAGCAGCCAGAGGGGGTCTGCCTACGAGCAGTACTTC. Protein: CASSQRGSAYEQYF.

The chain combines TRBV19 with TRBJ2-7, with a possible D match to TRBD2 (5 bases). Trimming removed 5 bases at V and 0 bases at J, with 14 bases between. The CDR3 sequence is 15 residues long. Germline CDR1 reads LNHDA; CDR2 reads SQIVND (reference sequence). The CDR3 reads CASSDTGISSYEQYF. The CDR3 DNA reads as TGTGCCAGTAGTGATACGGGGATTAGCTCCTACGAGCAGTACTTC.

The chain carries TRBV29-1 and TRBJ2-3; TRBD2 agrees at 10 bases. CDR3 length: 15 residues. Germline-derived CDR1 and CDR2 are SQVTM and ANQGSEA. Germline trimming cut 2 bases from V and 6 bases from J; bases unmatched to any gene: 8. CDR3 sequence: CSVESASGGGDTQYF. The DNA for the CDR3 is TGCAGCGTTGAATCCGCTAGCGGGGGAGGGGATACGCAGTATTTT.

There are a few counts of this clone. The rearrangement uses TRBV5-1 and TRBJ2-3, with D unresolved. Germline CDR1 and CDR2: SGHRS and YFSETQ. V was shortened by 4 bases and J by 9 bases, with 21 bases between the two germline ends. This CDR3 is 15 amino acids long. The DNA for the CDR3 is TGCGCCAGCAGCGAAACCAGCGCCTCTTTCGGGACGCAGTATTTT. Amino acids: CASSETSASFGTQYF.

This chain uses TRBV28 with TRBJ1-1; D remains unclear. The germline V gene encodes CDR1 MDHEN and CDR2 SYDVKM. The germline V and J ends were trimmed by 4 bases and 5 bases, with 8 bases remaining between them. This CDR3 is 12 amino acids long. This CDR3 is CASSSPSTEAFF. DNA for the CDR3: TGTGCCAGCAGTTCCCCCTCGACTGAAGCTTTCTTT. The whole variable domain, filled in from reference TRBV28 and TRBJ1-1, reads DVKVTQSSRYLVKRTGEKVFLECVQDMDHENMFWYRQDPGLGLRLIYFSYDVKMKEKGDIPEGYSVSREKKERFSLILESASTNQTSMYLCASSSPSTEAFFGQGTRLTVV.

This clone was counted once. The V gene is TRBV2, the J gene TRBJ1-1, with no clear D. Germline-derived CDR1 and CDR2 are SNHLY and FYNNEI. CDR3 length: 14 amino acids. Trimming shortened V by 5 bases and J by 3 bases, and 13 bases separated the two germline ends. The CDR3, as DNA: TGTGCCAGCAGTCCTGGCCACGAGGACACTGAAGCTTTCTTT. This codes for CASSPGHEDTEAFF. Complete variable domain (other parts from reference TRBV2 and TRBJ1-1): EPEVTQTPSHQVTQMGQEVILRCVPISNHLYFYWYRQILGQKVEFLVSFYNNEISEKSEIFDDQFSVERPDGSNFTLKIRSTKLEDSAMYFCASSPGHEDTEAFFGQGTRLTVV.

The CDR3 sequence: CASSLAGQGSSYEQYF. CDR3 nucleotide sequence: TGCGCCAGCAGCTTGGCCGGACAGGGGAGCTCCTACGAGCAGTACTTC. The V gene is TRBV5-1, the J gene TRBJ2-7; 9 bases fit TRBD1. CDR1 and CDR2 from the germline V gene are SGHRS and YFSETQ. The J segment lost 0 bases and the V segment lost 0 bases, leaving 4 bases of the junction unmatched. The CDR3 is 16 amino acids.

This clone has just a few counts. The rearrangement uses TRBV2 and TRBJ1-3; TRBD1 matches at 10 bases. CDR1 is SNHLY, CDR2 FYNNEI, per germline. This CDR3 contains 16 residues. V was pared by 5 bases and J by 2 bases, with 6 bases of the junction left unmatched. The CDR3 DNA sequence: TGTGCCAGCAGTCTTCGGGACAGGGGTCCTGGAAACACCATATATTTT. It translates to CASSLRDRGPGNTIYF.

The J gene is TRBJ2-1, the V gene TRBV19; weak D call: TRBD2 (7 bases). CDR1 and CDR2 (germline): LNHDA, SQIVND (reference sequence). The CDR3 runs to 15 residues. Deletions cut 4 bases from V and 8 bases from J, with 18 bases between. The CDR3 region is CASSREGQRWDEQFF. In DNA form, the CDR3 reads TGTGCCAGTAGTAGGGAGGGACAAAGGTGGGATGAGCAGTTCTTC.

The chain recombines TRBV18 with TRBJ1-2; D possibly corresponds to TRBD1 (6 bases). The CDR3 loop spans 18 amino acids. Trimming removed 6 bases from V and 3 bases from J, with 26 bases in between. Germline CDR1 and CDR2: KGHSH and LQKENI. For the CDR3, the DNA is TGTGCCAGCTCGCCCCGACAGGCCCTCCGCCTAGGGGACTATGGCTACACCTTC. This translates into CASSPRQALRLGDYGYTF.

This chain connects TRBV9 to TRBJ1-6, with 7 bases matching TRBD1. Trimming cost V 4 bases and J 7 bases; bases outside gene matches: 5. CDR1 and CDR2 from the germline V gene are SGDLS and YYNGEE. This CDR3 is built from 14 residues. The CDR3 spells CASSLGQRNSPLHF. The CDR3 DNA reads TGTGCCAGCAGCCTGGGACAGAGGAATTCACCCCTCCACTTT.

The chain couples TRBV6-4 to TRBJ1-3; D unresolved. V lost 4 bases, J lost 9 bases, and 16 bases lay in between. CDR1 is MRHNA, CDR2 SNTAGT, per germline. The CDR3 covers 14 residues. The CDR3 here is CASSVEGCGATIYF. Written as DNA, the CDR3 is TGTGCCAGCAGTGTTGAGGGCTGCGGTGCCACCATATATTTT.

The CDR3 sequence: CASSPGTTNQPQHF. The CDR3 nucleotides read TGTGCCAGCAGTCCAGGAACGACCAATCAGCCCCAGCATTTT. The chain recombines TRBV27 with TRBJ1-5, with D unresolved. There are 14 residues in the CDR3. Trimming pared 5 bases from V and 3 bases from J, leaving 11 bases between. Germline-derived CDR1 and CDR2 are MNHEY and SMNVEV (reference sequence).

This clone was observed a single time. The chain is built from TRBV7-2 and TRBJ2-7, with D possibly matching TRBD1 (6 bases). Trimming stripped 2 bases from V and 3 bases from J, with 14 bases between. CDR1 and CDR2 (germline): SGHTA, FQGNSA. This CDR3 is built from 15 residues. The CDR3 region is CASSLSADRDYEQYF. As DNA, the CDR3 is TGTGCCAGCAGCTTATCAGCGGACAGAGACTACGAGCAGTACTTC.

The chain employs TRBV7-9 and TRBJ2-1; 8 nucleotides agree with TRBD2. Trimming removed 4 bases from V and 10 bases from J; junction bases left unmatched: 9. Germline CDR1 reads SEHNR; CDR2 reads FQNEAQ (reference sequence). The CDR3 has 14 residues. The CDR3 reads CASSSGTSWGEQFF. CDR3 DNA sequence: TGTGCCAGCAGCTCAGGGACTAGTTGGGGGGAGCAGTTCTTC.